This TCR beta chain was obtained from a study of T cells after yellow fever vaccination. Study summary: Any fraction with a low cell number was prepared using SMART-Seq v4 Ultra Low Input.

The V end lost 2 bases, the J end lost 3 bases, and 11 bases lay between the germline ends. Germline-derived CDR1 and CDR2 are SGHRS and YFSETQ. The CDR3 has 14 residues. This clonotype showed up just a few times. Its antigen is unidentified. Whole-study findings and limits: Weaker overall was a secondary response that nonetheless peaked faster, on day 5 versus 15. Detected again after the booster were most primary-vaccination clones, at roughly 95% CD4 and 70% to 90% CD8.

Production of TCR cDNA was by 5'RACE template switching, which also added a universal primer site and UMIs. TCRdb reprocessed the 5' RACE reads via MiXCR and lists one record per CDR3 protein. This sample has roughly 68,000 distinct CDR3 sequences, with approximately 7% found just once. Sequencing used CD8+ T cells sorted from PBMCs, obtained roughly 45 days after the first yellow fever vaccination. The V call is TRBV5-1, the J call TRBJ1-1, with D hard to call. This TCR derives from a man between 18 and 29 years old who received the YFV17D yellow fever vaccine. CDR3 amino acids: CASSFGETHTEAFF. The CDR3 DNA is TGCGCCAGCAGCTTCGGAGAAACACACACTGAAGCTTTCTTT. The full variable domain, rest sourced from reference TRBV5-1 and TRBJ1-1, is KAGVTQTPRYLIKTRGQQVTLSCSPISGHRSVSWYQQTPGQGLQFLFEYFSETQRNKGNFPGRFSGRQFSNSRSEMNVSTLELGDSALYLCASSFGETHTEAFFGQGTRLTVV.